This T cell receptor (beta chain) was recovered during a study of cytomegalovirus exposure and HLA in healthy donors. This clone appeared once. The antigen is not known. V lost 6 bases and J 3 bases, leaving 12 bases between the germline ends. The CDR3 totals 13 residues. In germline, CDR1 is MNHNY, CDR2 SVGAGI (reference sequence). The primer mix had 60 Vbeta and 13 Jbeta primers. Using immunoSEQ multiplex PCR, the repertoire was profiled, and TCRdb retains in-frame clones only, with some absent. The data show about 120,000 clones, 81% seen once. Study-wide findings and caveats: Only CMV serostatus was available as immune exposure information. Earlier findings revealed that most TCR beta V segments proved productive either about 87% or about 30% of the time.

The V and J genes are TRBV6-6 and TRBJ2-7, with D perhaps matching TRBD1 (5 bases). Sequenced sample: PBMCs. The sequence came from a woman aged 40 to 55 in good health and CMV-seronegative. The CDR3 bases are TGTGCCAGCAGCCCAAGACAGTACTACGAGCAGTACTTC. Its protein product is CASSPRQYYEQYF.